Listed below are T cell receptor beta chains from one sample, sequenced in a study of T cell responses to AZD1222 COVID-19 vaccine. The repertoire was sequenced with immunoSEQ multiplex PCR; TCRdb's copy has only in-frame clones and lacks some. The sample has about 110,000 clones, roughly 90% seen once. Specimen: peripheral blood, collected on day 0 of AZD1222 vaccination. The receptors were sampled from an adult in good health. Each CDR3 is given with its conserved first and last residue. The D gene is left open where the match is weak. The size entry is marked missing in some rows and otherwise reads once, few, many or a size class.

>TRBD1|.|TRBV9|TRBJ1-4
CASSADRGANEKLFF
TGTGCCAGCAGCGCCGACAGGGGAGCTAATGAAAAACTGTTTTTT
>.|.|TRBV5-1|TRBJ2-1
CASSLEFRAVWDEQFF
TGCGCCAGCAGCTTGGAGTTCAGGGCGGTATGGGATGAGCAGTTCTTC
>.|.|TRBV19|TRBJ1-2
CASREKGYGYTF
TGTGCCAGTAGGGAAAAGGGCTATGGCTACACCTTC
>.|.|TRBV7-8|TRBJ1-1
CASSLARGSRESQF
TGTGCCAGCAGCTTAGCGCGTGGGTCAAGGGAGTCACAATTT
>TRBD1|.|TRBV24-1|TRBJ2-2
CATSDLGQGDGELFF
TGTGCCACCAGTGATTTGGGACAGGGGGACGGGGAGCTGTTTTTT
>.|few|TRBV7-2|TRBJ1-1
CASSPMSRTEAFF
TGTGCCAGCAGCCCTATGTCCAGAACTGAAGCTTTCTTT
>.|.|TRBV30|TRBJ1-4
CAWSVGVGVKLFF
TGTGCCTGGAGTGTCGGGGTCGGCGTAAAACTGTTTTTT
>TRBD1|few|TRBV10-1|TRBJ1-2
CASPLVYRGWDGYTF
TGCGCCAGTCCACTGGTGTACAGGGGTTGGGATGGCTACACCTTC
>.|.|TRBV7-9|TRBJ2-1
CASSVFGTFTYNEQFF
TGTGCCAGCAGCGTGTTTGGGACCTTTACCTACAATGAGCAGTTCTTC
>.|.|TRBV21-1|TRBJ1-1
CASSKTTGDTEAFF
TGTGCCAGCAGCAAGACTACAGGGGACACCGAAGCTTTCTTT
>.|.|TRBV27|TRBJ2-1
CASSLGGSSYNEQFF
TGTGCCAGCAGCCTCGGAGGTAGCTCCTACAATGAGCAGTTCTTC
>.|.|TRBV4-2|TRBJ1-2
CASSQGDVTAANYGYTF
TGTGCCAGCAGCCAAGGGGACGTGACCGCCGCTAACTATGGCTACACCTTC
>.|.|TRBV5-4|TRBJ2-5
CASSLDEWETQYF
TGTGCCAGCAGCTTGGACGAGTGGGAGACCCAGTACTTC
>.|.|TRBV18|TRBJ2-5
CASSPQETQYF
TGTGCCAGCTCACCACAGGAGACCCAGTACTTC
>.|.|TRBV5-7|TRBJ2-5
CASSLASGPKETQYF
TGTGCCAGCAGCTTGGCCTCAGGACCAAAAGAGACCCAGTACTTC
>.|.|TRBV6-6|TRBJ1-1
CASSPGAVDAEAFF
TGTGCCAGCAGCCCGGGGGCAGTGGACGCTGAAGCTTTCTTT
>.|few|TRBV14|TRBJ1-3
CASSQDSFSGNTIYF
TGTGCCAGCAGCCAAGACAGTTTCTCTGGAAACACCATATATTTT
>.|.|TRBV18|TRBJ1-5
CASSQVRTNAQHF
TGTGCCAGCTCACAGGTGCGGACGAACGCCCAGCATTTT
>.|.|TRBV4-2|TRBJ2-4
CASSQGSQNIQYF
TGTGCCAGCAGCCAAGGTAGCCAAAACATTCAGTACTTC
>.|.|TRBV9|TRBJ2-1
CASSPLGSGSYNEQFF
TGTGCCAGCAGCCCCCTTGGCAGCGGGTCTTACAATGAGCAGTTCTTC
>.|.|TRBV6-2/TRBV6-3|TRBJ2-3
CASSYDTSAPDTQYF
TGTGCCAGCAGTTACGATACAAGCGCCCCAGATACGCAGTATTTT
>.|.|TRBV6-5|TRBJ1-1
CASTQAGAGNTEAFF
TGTGCCAGCACCCAAGCGGGGGCTGGGAACACTGAAGCTTTCTTT
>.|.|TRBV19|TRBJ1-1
CASTEIMNTEAFF
TGTGCCAGTACGGAGATCATGAACACTGAAGCTTTCTTT
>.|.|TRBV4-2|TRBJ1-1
CASSRPDGNTEAFF
TGTGCCAGCAGCCGACCTGACGGGAACACTGAAGCTTTCTTT
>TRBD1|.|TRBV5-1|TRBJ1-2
CASSLAGTGAKDYGYTF
TGCGCCAGCAGCTTGGCCGGGACAGGGGCTAAGGACTATGGCTACACCTTC
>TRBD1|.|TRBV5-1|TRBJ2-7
CASSFRGQYEQYF
TGCGCCAGCAGCTTTAGGGGGCAATACGAGCAGTACTTC
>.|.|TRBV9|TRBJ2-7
CASSVASRDYEQYF
TGTGCCAGCAGCGTAGCTAGCAGGGACTACGAGCAGTACTTC
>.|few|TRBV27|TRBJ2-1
CASSIKTRVHEQFF
TGTGCCAGCAGTATAAAAACCAGGGTCCATGAGCAGTTCTTC